This T cell receptor (beta chain) was captured in a study of T cells in Graves' hyperthyroidism and ophthalmopathy (dated by TCRdb to about 2019). About the investigation overall: Peripheral blood was sampled at the time of initial diagnosis, prior to any treatment. TCR V-J signatures able to tell the groups apart were searched for in a discovery cohort of about a hundred patients, of whom more than 40 had Graves' ophthalmopathy and 57 had stable Graves' hyperthyroidism. Prospective prediction of ophthalmopathy was tested in an independent validation cohort of 18 to 20 hyperthyroidism patients and some 17 patients who later progressed to ophthalmopathy. The 100 discovery patients were randomly split 7:3 into training and test sets. In addition, the study compared T-cell repertoires in thyroid tissue and in blood from six Graves' hyperthyroidism patients. Following sampling, methimazole starting at 30 mg daily was given to hyperthyroidism patients, and high-dose intravenous methylprednisolone was given to ophthalmopathy patients. The paper describes TCR Vbeta CDR3 sequencing of some 130 peripheral blood samples, made up of 40 to 45 ophthalmopathy patients, 70 to 75 hyperthyroidism patients and around 17 progressor patients.

This clonotype showed up many times. Its cognate antigen has yet to be identified. No quality values exist for individual bases; no much larger clone is one base distant. Hyperthyroidism patients were newly diagnosed, with disease duration under 2 months, and aged 18 to 65 years. The study excluded patients with uncontrolled infections, other autoimmune diseases, pregnancy or lactation. Diagnoses were established on the basis of clinical symptoms, serum thyroxine and TRAb, thyroid ultrasound, and orbital computed tomography. Blood from progressor patients was drawn when they were first diagnosed with hyperthyroidism, before any ophthalmopathy symptoms appeared. Ficoll-Paque density gradient centrifugation was used to isolate PBMCs from about 9 ml of fresh peripheral blood. Progressor patients were defined as those initially diagnosed with Graves' hyperthyroidism in whom ophthalmopathy developed during follow-up. Total RNA was extracted with Trizol reagent, and quality was checked on an Agilent 2100 Bioanalyzer.

TCR beta CDR3 regions were amplified from RNA transcripts. The first round of RT-PCR for the TCR CDR3 was performed with the HTBI primer set and the Qiagen OneStep RT-PCR kit. Libraries were constructed in a second round of multiplex PCR, after which size selection and purification were performed. Sequencing of the libraries was done on an Illumina HiSeq2000 using paired-end 100 bp reads. The paper's processing steps were these. Raw data were processed with SOAPnuke, discarding reads with adapters, uncalled bases, mean Phred below 15, or no exact constant-primer or identifier match. High-quality paired reads were merged with COPE v1.2.5, and unique nucleotide sequences were defined as clonotypes. Clonotypes were aligned to IMGT TRBV, TRBD and TRBJ reference segments using MiTCR v1.1. Analysis was restricted to V-J combinations with a frequency above 0.0001, which covered 98% to 99.2% of repertoires. A TCS score was defined as the ratio of F50 (clonal expansion) to E x V (chaos), with BLOSUM62-based TCRdist applied between CDR3 peptides within each V-J. Welch's t-statistics and random forest reduced fewer than 600 V-J features to 10 to 15, which were used in a naive Bayes classifier (R e1071). TCRdb's own reprocessing of the public reads used fastp at Q25 and MiXCR and kept productive beta chains. A single entry per CDR3 protein holds the most common genes and DNA from its merged rows. The V and J calls and clone size come from TCRdb's table, not from the authors' own analysis. The sample table contains under 750,000 distinct CDR3 sequences; only one count was recorded for about 19% of them. 16% of the sample lies in the top ten.

Points the paper makes about the study in general: No statistical method was used to set the sample size in advance, and investigators knew the group allocation. Most expanded thyroid clonotypes (frequency above 0.001) were also found in blood, which suggests that blood repertoires may mirror thyroid immune responses. In validation, progression to ophthalmopathy was predicted by the model with around 70% sensitivity and under 85% specificity, a median of about 6 months before onset. Ophthalmopathy was separated from stable hyperthyroidism by a 13 V-J signature model, with around 90% sensitivity and about 84% specificity obtained in cross-validation and 80%/75% obtained in testing.

Including cysteine and phenylalanine, the CDR3 has 15 amino acids. The retained sequence is limited to the CDR3, 45 bases, with the frame set at the first base. V lost 2 bases and J lost 7 bases, and the count of bases not matched to a germline gene is 9. Sequences were obtained from blood. The receptor comes from a woman aged 50 to 60 with Graves' hyperthyroidism that later progressed to Graves' ophthalmopathy. Recombination connected TRBV12-3 or TRBV12-4 to TRBJ2-5; 8 central bases correspond to TRBD2. The DNA sequence is given as TGTGCCAGCAGTTTAAGACGGGGGGGCCTAGGGACCCAGTACTTC. Its protein is CASSLRRGGLGTQYF.